This T cell receptor (beta chain) is drawn from a study of PD-L1 blockade in urothelial cancer (dated by TCRdb to about 2017). In the study overall: Therapy was started at some point between 2013 and 2015 for all patients, and atezolizumab 1,200 mg was administered intravenously every 3 weeks. An ECOG performance status of 0 or 1 was recorded for the patients, and 0 to 3 prior chemotherapy regimens had been received by the patients. Durable clinical benefit meant progression-free survival longer than 6 months, and TCR features were also tested against progression-free and overall survival. Somatic, immune and clinical correlates of response to PD-L1 blockade with atezolizumab in urothelial cancer were the focus of an exploratory multi-omic analysis. Durable clinical benefit was achieved by nine patients and was not achieved by 20 patients. Pretreatment tumor samples and matched peripheral blood, collected serially before and after atezolizumab treatment, underwent TCR sequencing. Blood samples were analyzed at 3 weeks after treatment start (second dose) and at 6 weeks after treatment start. In the same patients who had TCR sequencing, pretreatment tumors also underwent whole exome sequencing and RNA sequencing. Blood samples gave median yields of approximately 130,000 T cells and over 80,000 unique TCRs, along with a median clonality of about 0.084. About 90% of the roughly 30 patients were males with bladder-origin urothelial cancer, and about 60% of the roughly 29 reported a prior smoking history. Pretreatment blood TCR-seq was available for under 35 patients, at least one posttreatment blood collection was obtained for some 25 patients, and tumor TCR-seq was available for some 25 patients. What the work shows at the level of the full study, not this receptor alone: Because the sample size was small (n ≈ 31) and many of the analyses were exploratory, the results are meant to be hypothesis-generating. Patients with durable benefit showed greater expansion of tumor-associated TCR clones in peripheral blood 3 weeks after starting treatment (n ≈ 23, p = 0.022). A pretreatment peripheral blood TCR clonality below the median was linked to improved progression-free and overall survival.

Each PCR received spiked-in synthetic TCR analog templates so that absolute template abundance could be estimated from read counts. TCRbeta CDR3 regions were amplified from genomic DNA with bias-controlled V and J gene primers using the immunoSEQ assay. Sequencing of rearranged TCRbeta segments was done at approximately 20X coverage. In the authors' own workflow: Sequencing errors were corrected by clustering and CDR3s were annotated against IMGT to assign V, D and J genes. Downstream analyses used only productive TCRbeta rearrangements and left out out-of-frame or stop-codon sequences. To compute clonality, Shannon entropy was normalized by the log of the number of unique productive sequences and then subtracted from one. Clones differing between time points or between blood and tumor were identified using Fisher's exact test with Benjamini-Hochberg correction, with an adjusted p below 0.01 applied as the threshold. TCRdb carries this immuneACCESS record with in-frame sequences only. Its versions omit some clonotypes, under half of them owing to an unresolved V gene in the studies checked, with the rest unexplained. From that table come the V and J calls and clone size; the DNA was used to work out D and trimming. Within this sample are some 79,000 clones, with about 81% of them counted one time only. The top ten clones comprise more than 8% of the sample.

As encoded in the germline V gene, CDR1 is SGHRS while CDR2 is YFSETQ. V ends up 1 base short and J 11 bases short, with an unmatched junction base count of 9. The CDR3 goes from the cysteine to the phenylalanine over 14 residues. Only the CDR3 region is kept as DNA, spanning 42 bases read in frame from base 1. The cohort included 29 patients with locally advanced or metastatic urothelial carcinoma who were treated at Memorial Sloan Kettering on a trial protocol. Peripheral blood mononuclear cells were collected from each patient pretreatment and during treatment, giving between 1 and 8 total time points per patient. The Qiagen DNeasy Blood extraction kit was used to purify genomic DNA from total PBMCs and tumor samples. Collected pretreatment and during treatment, PBMCs were isolated and stored as previously described. Notes on this clone: Its binding antigen is unknown. Base qualities were left out, and no much larger clone turns up one base away.

The sample in question was PBMCs, obtained around atezolizumab (anti-PD-L1) treatment. Recombination linked TRBV5-1 to TRBJ1-2, with TRBD1 matching 9 junction bases. The source of this sequence is a man between 65 and 79 years old with urothelial cancer. The DNA is as follows: TGCGCCAGCAGCTTGCCGGGACAGGGTCGAGGATACACCTTC. The translation is CASSLPGQGRGYTF.